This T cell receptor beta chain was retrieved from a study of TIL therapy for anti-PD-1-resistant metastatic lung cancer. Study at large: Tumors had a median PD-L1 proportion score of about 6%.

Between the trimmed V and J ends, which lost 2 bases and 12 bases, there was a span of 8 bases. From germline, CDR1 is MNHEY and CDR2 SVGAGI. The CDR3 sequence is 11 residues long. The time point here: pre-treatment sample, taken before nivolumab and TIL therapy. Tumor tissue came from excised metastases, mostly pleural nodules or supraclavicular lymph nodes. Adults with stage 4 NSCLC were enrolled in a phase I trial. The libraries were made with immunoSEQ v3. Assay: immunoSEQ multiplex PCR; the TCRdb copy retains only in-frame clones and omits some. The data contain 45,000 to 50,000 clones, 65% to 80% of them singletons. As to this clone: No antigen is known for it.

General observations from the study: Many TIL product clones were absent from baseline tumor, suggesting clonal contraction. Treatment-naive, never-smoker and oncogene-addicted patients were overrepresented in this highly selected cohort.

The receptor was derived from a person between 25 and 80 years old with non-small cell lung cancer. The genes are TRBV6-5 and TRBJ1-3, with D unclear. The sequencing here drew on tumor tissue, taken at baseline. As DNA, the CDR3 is TGTGCCAGCAGTTACCAGTCACACATATATTTT. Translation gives CASSYQSHIYF.